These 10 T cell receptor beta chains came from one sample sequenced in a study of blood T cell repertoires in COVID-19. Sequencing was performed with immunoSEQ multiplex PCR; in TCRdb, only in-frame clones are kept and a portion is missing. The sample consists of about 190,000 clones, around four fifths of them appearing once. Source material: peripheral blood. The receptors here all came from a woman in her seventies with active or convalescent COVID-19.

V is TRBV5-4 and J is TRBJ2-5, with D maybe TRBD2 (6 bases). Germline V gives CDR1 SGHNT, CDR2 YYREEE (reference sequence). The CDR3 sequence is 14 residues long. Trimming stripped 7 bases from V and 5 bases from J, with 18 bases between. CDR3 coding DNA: TGTGCCAGCCGAGATTCGCGGGACTTCGAGACCCAGTACTTC. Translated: CASRDSRDFETQYF.

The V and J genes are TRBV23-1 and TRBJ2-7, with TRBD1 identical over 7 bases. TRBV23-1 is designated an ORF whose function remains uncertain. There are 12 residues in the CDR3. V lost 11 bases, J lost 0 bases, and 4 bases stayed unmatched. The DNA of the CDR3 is TGCGCCGGCCGGGACAGCTCCTACGAGCAGTACTTC. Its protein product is CAGRDSSYEQYF.

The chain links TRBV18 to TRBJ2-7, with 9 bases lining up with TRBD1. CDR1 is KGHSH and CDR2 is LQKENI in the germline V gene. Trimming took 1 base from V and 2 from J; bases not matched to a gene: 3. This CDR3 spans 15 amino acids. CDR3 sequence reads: CASSPQGQGPYEQYF. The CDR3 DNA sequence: TGTGCCAGCTCACCACAGGGACAGGGACCCTACGAGCAGTACTTC.

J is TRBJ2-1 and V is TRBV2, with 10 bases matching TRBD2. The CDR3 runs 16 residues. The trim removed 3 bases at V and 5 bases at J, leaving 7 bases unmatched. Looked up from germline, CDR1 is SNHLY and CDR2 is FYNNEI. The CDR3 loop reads CASSEVGLAENNEQFF. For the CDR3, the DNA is TGTGCCAGCAGTGAGGTAGGACTAGCGGAAAACAATGAGCAGTTCTTC. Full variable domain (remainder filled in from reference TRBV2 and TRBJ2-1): EPEVTQTPSHQVTQMGQEVILRCVPISNHLYFYWYRQILGQKVEFLVSFYNNEISEKSEIFDDQFSVERPDGSNFTLKIRSTKLEDSAMYFCASSEVGLAENNEQFFGPGTRLTVL.

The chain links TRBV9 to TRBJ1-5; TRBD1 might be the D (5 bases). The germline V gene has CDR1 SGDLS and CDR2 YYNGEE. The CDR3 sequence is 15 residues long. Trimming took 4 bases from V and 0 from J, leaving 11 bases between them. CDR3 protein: CASSRGGVSNQPQHF. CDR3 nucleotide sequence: TGTGCCAGCAGCCGGGGGGGAGTTAGCAATCAGCCCCAGCATTTT.

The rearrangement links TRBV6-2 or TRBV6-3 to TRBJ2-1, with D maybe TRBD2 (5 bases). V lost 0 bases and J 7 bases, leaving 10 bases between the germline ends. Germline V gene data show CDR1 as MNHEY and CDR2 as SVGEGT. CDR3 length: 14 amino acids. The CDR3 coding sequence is TGTGCCAGCAGTTACTCGGGAGATCGGAATGAGCAGTTCTTC. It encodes CASSYSGDRNEQFF.

The CDR3 DNA reads TGTGCCAGCCTCACTCGCCGGTGGGGCCGGGACACTGAAGCTTTCTTT. Residues: CASLTRRWGRDTEAFF. The chain is built from TRBV5-4 and TRBJ1-1, with D maybe TRBD1 (5 bases). V shed 7 bases and J shed 3 bases, with 22 bases lying between them. Germline V CDR1 and CDR2: SGHNT, YYREEE (reference sequence). The CDR3 has 16 amino acids.

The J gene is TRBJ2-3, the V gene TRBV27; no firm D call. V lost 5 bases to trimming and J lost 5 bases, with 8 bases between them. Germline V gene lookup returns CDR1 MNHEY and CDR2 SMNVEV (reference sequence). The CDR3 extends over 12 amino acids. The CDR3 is CASSPTKDTQYF. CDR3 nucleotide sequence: TGTGCCAGCAGTCCCACTAAAGATACGCAGTATTTT.

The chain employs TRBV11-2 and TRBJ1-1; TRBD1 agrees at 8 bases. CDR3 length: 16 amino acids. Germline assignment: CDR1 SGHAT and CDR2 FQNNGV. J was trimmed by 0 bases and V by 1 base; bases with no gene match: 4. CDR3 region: CASSLGTGGLNTEAFF. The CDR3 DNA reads TGTGCCAGCAGCTTAGGTACAGGGGGTCTGAACACTGAAGCTTTCTTT. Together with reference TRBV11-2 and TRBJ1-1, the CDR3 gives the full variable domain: EAGVAQSPRYKIIEKRQSVAFWCNPISGHATLYWYQQILGQGPKLLIQFQNNGVVDDSQLPKDRFSAERLKGVDSTLKIQPAKLEDSAVYLCASSLGTGGLNTEAFFGQGTRLTVV.

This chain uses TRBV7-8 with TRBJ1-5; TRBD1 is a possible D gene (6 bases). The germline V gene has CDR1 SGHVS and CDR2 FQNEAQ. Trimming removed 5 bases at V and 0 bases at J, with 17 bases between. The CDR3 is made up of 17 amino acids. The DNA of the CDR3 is TGTGCCAGCAGCCCTAGGGGGTTATTGGATAGCAATCAGCCCCAGCATTTT. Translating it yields CASSPRGLLDSNQPQHF.